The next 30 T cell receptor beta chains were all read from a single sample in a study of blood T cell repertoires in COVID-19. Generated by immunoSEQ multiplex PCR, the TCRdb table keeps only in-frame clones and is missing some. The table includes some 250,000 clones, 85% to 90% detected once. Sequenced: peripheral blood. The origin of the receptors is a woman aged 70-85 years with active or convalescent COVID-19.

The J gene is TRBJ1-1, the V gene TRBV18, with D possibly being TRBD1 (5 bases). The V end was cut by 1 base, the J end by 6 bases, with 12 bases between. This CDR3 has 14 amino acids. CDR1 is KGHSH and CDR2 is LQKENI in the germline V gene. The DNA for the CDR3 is TGTGCCAGCTCACCACAGGGGCCGCCCTCTGAAGCTTTCTTT. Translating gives CASSPQGPPSEAFF.

The CDR3 DNA follows: TGTGCCAGCAGTTTACAGGGTACCGGGGAGCTGTTTTTT. Its translation: CASSLQGTGELFF. The V call is TRBV27, the J call TRBJ2-2; maybe TRBD1 (5 bases). The CDR3 spans 13 residues. The germline V and J ends were trimmed by 2 bases and 5 bases, with 6 bases remaining between them. Germline V lookup: CDR1 MNHEY, CDR2 SMNVEV (reference sequence).

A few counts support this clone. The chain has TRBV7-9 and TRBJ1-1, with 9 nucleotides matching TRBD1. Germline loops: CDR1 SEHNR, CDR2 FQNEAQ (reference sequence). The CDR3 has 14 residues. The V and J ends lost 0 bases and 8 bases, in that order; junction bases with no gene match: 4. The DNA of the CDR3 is TGTGCCAGCAGCTTAGCATGGACAGGGGCCGAAGCTTTCTTT. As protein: CASSLAWTGAEAFF.

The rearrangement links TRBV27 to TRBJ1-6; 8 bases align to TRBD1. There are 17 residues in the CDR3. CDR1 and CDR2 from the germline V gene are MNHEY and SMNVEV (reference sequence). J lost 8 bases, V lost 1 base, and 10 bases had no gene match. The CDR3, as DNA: TGTGCCAGCAGTTTATTAACGAGCGGCAGGGGGCATTCACCCCTCCACTTT. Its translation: CASSLLTSGRGHSPLHF.

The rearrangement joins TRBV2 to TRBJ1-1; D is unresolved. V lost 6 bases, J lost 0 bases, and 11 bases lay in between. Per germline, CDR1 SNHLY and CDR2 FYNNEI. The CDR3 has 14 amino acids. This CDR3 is CASREGALNTEAFF. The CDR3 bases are TGTGCCAGCAGGGAGGGCGCCCTGAACACTGAAGCTTTCTTT.

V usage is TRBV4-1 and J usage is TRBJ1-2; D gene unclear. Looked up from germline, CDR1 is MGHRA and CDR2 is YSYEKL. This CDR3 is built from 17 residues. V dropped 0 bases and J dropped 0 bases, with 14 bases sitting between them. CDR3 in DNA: TGCGCCAGCAGCCAAGAGGAGAGCAGACGACCTAACTATGGCTACACCTTC. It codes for CASSQEESRRPNYGYTF.

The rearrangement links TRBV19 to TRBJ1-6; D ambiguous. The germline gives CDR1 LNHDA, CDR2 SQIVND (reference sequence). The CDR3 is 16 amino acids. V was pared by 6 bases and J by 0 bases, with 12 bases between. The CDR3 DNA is TGTGCCAGTAGCCACCTGGAGTCCTCCTATAATTCACCCCTCCACTTT. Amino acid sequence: CASSHLESSYNSPLHF.

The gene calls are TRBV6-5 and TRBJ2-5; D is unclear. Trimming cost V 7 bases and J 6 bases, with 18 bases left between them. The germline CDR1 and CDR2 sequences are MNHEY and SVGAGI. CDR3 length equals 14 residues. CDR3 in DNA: TGTGCCAGCAATCAGGCAGAATTAGAAAAGACCCAGTACTTC. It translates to CASNQAELEKTQYF.

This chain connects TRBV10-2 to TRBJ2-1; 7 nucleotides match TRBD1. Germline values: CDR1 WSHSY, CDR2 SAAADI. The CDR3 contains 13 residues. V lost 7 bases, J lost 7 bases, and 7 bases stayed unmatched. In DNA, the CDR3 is TGCGCCAGCAATCGAGACAGGGCGAATGAGCAGTTCTTC. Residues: CASNRDRANEQFF.

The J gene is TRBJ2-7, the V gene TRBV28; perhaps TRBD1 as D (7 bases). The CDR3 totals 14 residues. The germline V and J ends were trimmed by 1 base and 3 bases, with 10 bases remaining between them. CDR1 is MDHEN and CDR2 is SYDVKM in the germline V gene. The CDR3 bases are TGTGCCAGCAGTTTATCTCAGGGGGGCTACGAGCAGTACTTC. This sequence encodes CASSLSQGGYEQYF.

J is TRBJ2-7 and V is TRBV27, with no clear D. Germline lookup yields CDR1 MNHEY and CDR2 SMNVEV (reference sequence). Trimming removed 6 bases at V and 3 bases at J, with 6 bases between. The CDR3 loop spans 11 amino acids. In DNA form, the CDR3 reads TGTGCCAGCAGGCAGGACTACGAGCAGTACTTC. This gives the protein CASRQDYEQYF.

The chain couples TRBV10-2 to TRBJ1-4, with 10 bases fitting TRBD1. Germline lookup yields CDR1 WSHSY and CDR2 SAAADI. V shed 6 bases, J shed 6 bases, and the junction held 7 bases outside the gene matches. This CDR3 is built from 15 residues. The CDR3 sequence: CASRRDRGGDEKLFF. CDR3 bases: TGCGCCAGCAGGCGGGACAGGGGTGGGGATGAAAAACTGTTTTTT.

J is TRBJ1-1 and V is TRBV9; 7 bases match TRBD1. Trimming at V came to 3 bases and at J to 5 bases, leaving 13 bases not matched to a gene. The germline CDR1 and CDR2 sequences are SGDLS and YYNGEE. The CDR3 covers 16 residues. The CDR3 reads CASSEGKRGLETEAFF. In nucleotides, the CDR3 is TGTGCCAGCAGCGAGGGTAAGAGGGGGCTAGAGACTGAAGCTTTCTTT.

In DNA form, the CDR3 reads TGCGCCAGCTTCGGGAGGGGAAACATTCAGTACTTC. Protein sequence: CASFGRGNIQYF. The chain links TRBV23-1 to TRBJ2-4; 8 positions agree with TRBD2. TRBV23-1 is known as an ORF, though its function is uncertain. V was pared by 8 bases and J by 6 bases, with 3 bases of the junction left unmatched. The CDR3 has 12 amino acids.

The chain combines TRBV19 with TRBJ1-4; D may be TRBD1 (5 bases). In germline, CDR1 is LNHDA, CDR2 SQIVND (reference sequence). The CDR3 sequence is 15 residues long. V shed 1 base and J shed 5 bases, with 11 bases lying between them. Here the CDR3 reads CASSIGTGGNEKLFF. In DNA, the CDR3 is TGTGCCAGTAGTATAGGCACAGGAGGGAATGAAAAACTGTTTTTT.

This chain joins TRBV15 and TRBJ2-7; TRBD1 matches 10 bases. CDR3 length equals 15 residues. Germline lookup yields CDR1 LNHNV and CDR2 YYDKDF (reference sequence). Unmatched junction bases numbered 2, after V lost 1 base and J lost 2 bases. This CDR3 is CATSRVGTGAYEQYF. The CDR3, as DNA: TGTGCCACCAGCAGAGTCGGGACAGGGGCCTACGAGCAGTACTTC.

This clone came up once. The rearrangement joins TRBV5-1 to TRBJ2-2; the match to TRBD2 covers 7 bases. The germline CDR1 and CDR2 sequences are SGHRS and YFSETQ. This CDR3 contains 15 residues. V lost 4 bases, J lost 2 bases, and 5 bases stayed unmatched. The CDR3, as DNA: TGCGCCAGCAGCCCTTGGACTAGAAACACCGGGGAGCTGTTTTTT. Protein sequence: CASSPWTRNTGELFF.

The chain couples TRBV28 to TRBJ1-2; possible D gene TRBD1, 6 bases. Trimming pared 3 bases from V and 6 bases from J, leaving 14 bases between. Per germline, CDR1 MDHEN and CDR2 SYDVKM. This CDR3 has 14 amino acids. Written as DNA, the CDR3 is TGTGCCAGCAGTTTGGGGGGGCGGACCAATGGCTACACCTTC. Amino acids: CASSLGGRTNGYTF.

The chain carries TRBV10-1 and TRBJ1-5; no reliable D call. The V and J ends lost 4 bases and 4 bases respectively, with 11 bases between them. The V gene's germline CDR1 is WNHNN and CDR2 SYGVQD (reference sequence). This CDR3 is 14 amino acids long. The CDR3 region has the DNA TGCGCCAGCAGTGTAGGCAGAGCGAATCAGCCCCAGCATTTT. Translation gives CASSVGRANQPQHF.

DNA for the CDR3: TGTGCCAGCACCTCACCCGGGGGGGCCTCCGGGGAGCTGTTTTTT. This codes for CASTSPGGASGELFF. The chain recombines TRBV6-5 with TRBJ2-2; 8 nucleotides agree with TRBD2. The CDR3 is 15 residues long. J gave up 6 bases and V 7 bases, and 10 bases lay outside the gene matches. From germline, CDR1 is MNHEY and CDR2 SVGAGI.

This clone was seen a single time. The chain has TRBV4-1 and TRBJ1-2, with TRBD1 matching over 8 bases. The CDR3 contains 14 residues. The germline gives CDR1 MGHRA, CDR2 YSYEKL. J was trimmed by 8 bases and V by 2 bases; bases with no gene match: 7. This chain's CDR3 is CASSQLTGAGGYTF. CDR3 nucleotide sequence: TGCGCCAGCAGCCAACTGACAGGGGCCGGAGGCTACACCTTC.

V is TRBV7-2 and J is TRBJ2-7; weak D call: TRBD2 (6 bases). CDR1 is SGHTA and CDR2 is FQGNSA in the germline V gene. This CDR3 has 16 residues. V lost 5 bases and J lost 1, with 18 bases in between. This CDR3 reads CASSPTTGTVSYEQYF. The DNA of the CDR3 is TGTGCCAGCAGCCCAACAACCGGGACTGTTTCCTACGAGCAGTACTTC.

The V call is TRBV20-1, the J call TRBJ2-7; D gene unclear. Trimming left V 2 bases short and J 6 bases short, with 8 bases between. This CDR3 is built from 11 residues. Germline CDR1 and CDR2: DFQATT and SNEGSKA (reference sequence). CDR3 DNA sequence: TGCAGTGCTAGACATGGCCTCGAGCAGTACTTC. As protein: CSARHGLEQYF.

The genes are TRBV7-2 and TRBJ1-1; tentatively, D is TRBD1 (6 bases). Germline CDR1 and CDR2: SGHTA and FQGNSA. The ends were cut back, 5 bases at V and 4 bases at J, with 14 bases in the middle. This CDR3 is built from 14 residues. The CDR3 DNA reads TGTGCCAGCAGCGCTACAGGGTCTGGCACTGAAGCTTTCTTT. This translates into CASSATGSGTEAFF.

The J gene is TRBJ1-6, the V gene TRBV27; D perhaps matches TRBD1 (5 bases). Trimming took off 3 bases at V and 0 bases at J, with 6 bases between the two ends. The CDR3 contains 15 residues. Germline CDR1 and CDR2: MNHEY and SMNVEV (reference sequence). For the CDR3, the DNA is TGTGCCAGCAGTTTCCAGGGCTCCTATAATTCACCCCTCCACTTT. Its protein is CASSFQGSYNSPLHF.

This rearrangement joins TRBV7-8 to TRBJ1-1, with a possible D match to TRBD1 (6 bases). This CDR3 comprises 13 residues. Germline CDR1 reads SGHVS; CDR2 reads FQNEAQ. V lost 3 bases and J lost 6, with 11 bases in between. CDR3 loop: CASSFPGQSEAFF. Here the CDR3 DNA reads TGTGCCAGCAGCTTTCCGGGACAATCTGAAGCTTTCTTT.

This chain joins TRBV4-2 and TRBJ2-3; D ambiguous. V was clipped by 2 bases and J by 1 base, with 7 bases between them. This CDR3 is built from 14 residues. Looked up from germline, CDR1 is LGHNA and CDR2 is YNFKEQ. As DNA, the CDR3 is TGTGCCAGCAGCCAAACAGTAGGCACAGATACGCAGTATTTT. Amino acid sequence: CASSQTVGTDTQYF.

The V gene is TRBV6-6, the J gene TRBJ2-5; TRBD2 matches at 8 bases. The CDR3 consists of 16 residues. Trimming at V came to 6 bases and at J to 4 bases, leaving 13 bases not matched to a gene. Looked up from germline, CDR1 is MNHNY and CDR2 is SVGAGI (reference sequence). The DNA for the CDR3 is TGTGCCAGCAGCGGCCGGGCGGGGGGCCGGGGAGAGACCCAGTACTTC. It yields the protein CASSGRAGGRGETQYF.

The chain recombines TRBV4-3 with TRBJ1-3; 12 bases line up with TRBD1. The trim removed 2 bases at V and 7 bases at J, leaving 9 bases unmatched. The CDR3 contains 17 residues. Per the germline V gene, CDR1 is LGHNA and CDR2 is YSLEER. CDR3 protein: CASSQSLGTGGINTIYF. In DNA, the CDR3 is TGCGCCAGCAGCCAAAGCTTGGGGACAGGGGGCATTAACACCATATATTTT.

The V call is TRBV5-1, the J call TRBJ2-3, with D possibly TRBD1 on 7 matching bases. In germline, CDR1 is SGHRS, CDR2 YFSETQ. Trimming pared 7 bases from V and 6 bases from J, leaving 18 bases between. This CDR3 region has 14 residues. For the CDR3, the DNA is TGCGCCAGCCGGGGAGGACAGGTGGGGGATACGCAGTATTTT. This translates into CASRGGQVGDTQYF.